The table lists the clone carrying this T cell receptor (beta chain) with a few counts. What it binds is unknown. Other DNA sequences in this sample translate to the same CDR3. Cell sorting via CD45RO/CCR7/CD25/CD127/CD95/CD27 was performed to obtain CD4+ naive, central memory, regulatory and stem cell-like memory cells. Every sorted population was more than 95% pure. CDR3 length: 13 amino acids. Germline V CDR1 and CDR2: SGHTA, FQGTGA. V lost 3 bases and J lost 2, with 7 bases in between. The authors reverse transcribed all of the isolated RNA, so sequencing captured expressed TCRB transcripts. Sequenced by immunoSEQ multiplex PCR; TCRdb stores in-frame clones only, minus some. The data contain around 310,000 clones, approximately 15% of them singletons. The sample belongs to a study of beta chain features in type 1 diabetes. General study points: A closer apparent resemblance between naive, central memory and Treg TCRB repertoires was seen in patients than in healthy donors. Moderate yet significant TCRB CDR3 shortening was seen in Type 1 diabetes patients in all four CD4+ subsets. A PCR bias possibly favoring shorter templates would apply equally to patients and controls.

The sequence came from a woman between 18 and 29 years old with type 1 diabetes. Input material: naive CD4+ T cells from blood. The chain employs TRBV7-3 and TRBJ2-5; D is ambiguous. CDR3 coding DNA: TGTGCCAGCAGCTTGACTCGTCAAGAGACCCAGTACTTC. It translates to CASSLTRQETQYF. Using reference TRBV7-3 and TRBJ2-5 for the parts outside the CDR3, the full variable domain is GAGVSQTPSNKVTEKGKYVELRCDPISGHTALYWYRQSLGQGPEFLIYFQGTGAADDSGLPNDRFFAVRPEGSVSTLKIQRTERGDSAVYLCASSLTRQETQYFGPGTRLLVL.